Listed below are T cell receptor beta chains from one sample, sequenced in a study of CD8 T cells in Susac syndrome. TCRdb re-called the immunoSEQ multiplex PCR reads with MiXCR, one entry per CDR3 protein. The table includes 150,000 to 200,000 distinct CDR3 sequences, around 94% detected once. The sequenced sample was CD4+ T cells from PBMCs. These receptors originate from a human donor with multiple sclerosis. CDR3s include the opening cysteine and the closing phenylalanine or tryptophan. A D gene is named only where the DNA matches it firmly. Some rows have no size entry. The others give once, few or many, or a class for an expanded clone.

CDR3aa: CASGPGLADTQYF
CDR3nt: TGTGCTAGTGGTCCCGGACTAGCGGATACGCAGTATTTT
v_gene: TRBV12-5
d_gene: TRBD2
abundance: -
j_gene: TRBJ2-3

CDR3aa: CASSGTGGNQPQHF
CDR3nt: TGCGCCAGCAGTGGGACAGGGGGCAATCAGCCCCAGCATTTT
v_gene: TRBV4-1
d_gene: TRBD1
abundance: -
j_gene: TRBJ1-5

CDR3aa: CATSDPGTGADTQYF
CDR3nt: TGTGCCACCAGTGACCCCGGGACGGGGGCGGATACGCAGTATTTT
v_gene: TRBV24-1
d_gene: -
abundance: -
j_gene: TRBJ2-3

CDR3aa: CASSLWTAATNEKLFF
CDR3nt: TGTGCCAGCAGCTTGTGGACAGCCGCAACTAATGAAAAACTGTTTTTT
v_gene: TRBV7-9
d_gene: -
abundance: -
j_gene: TRBJ1-4

CDR3aa: CASSQDLGIGTGYNEQFF
CDR3nt: TGTGCCAGCAGCCAAGACCTAGGAATAGGGACTGGTTACAATGAGCAGTTCTTC
v_gene: TRBV3-1
d_gene: -
abundance: once
j_gene: TRBJ2-1

CDR3aa: CSAMREEQYF
CDR3nt: TGCAGTGCTATGCGGGAGGAGCAGTACTTC
v_gene: TRBV20-1
d_gene: TRBD2
abundance: -
j_gene: TRBJ2-7

CDR3aa: CASSFRGSLVDTQYF
CDR3nt: TGTGCCAGCAGCTTTAGAGGGAGTCTCGTGGATACGCAGTATTTT
v_gene: TRBV11-3
d_gene: -
abundance: once
j_gene: TRBJ2-3

CDR3aa: CASSLYPRQGGGETQYF
CDR3nt: TGTGCCAGCAGCCTATACCCAAGACAGGGTGGGGGAGAGACCCAGTACTTC
v_gene: TRBV27
d_gene: TRBD1
abundance: -
j_gene: TRBJ2-5

CDR3aa: CASSFQVYETQYF
CDR3nt: TGTGCCAGCAGCTTTCAGGTGTACGAGACCCAGTACTTC
v_gene: TRBV7-9
d_gene: -
abundance: -
j_gene: TRBJ2-5

CDR3aa: CASRGTLGTEAFF
CDR3nt: TGTGCCAGCAGGGGGACCTTAGGCACTGAAGCTTTCTTT
v_gene: TRBV7-9
d_gene: -
abundance: -
j_gene: TRBJ1-1

CDR3aa: CASSGIRETQYF
CDR3nt: TGTGCCAGCAGTGGCATCCGAGAGACCCAGTACTTC
v_gene: TRBV28
d_gene: -
abundance: -
j_gene: TRBJ2-5

CDR3aa: CASSGSPYSVNTEAFF
CDR3nt: TGTGCCAGCTCTGGGTCCCCCTACTCGGTGAACACTGAAGCTTTCTTT
v_gene: TRBV2
d_gene: -
abundance: -
j_gene: TRBJ1-1

CDR3aa: CASSLYTGTHSYEQYF
CDR3nt: TGTGCCAGCAGTCTTTATACCGGGACACACTCCTACGAGCAGTACTTC
v_gene: TRBV12-3/TRBV12-4
d_gene: -
abundance: -
j_gene: TRBJ2-7

CDR3aa: CATSRIAGVGDTQYF
CDR3nt: TGTGCCACCAGCAGGATAGCGGGAGTTGGAGATACGCAGTATTTT
v_gene: TRBV15
d_gene: TRBD2
abundance: -
j_gene: TRBJ2-3

CDR3aa: CASGRSGDYEQYF
CDR3nt: TGTGCCAGCGGTCGATCCGGAGACTACGAGCAGTACTTC
v_gene: TRBV6-1
d_gene: -
abundance: -
j_gene: TRBJ2-7

CDR3aa: CSGARGQGSNEQFF
CDR3nt: TGCAGCGGCGCCCGGGGACAGGGTAGTAATGAGCAGTTCTTC
v_gene: TRBV29-1
d_gene: TRBD1
abundance: -
j_gene: TRBJ2-1

CDR3aa: CASSVGPTNYGYTF
CDR3nt: TGTGCCAGCAGTGTCGGGCCAACTAACTATGGCTACACCTTC
v_gene: TRBV2
d_gene: -
abundance: -
j_gene: TRBJ1-2

CDR3aa: CSVEGLTGVYNEQFF
CDR3nt: TGCAGCGTAGAAGGGTTGACAGGGGTATACAATGAGCAGTTCTTC
v_gene: TRBV29-1
d_gene: TRBD1
abundance: -
j_gene: TRBJ2-1

CDR3aa: CASSQPGGGDTEAFF
CDR3nt: TGCGCCAGCAGCCAACCAGGGGGAGGGGACACTGAAGCTTTCTTT
v_gene: TRBV4-3
d_gene: TRBD1
abundance: -
j_gene: TRBJ1-1

CDR3aa: CASSLVGIASPGETQYF
CDR3nt: TGTGCCAGCAGCTTAGTCGGGATCGCTAGCCCAGGAGAGACCCAGTACTTC
v_gene: TRBV7-2
d_gene: -
abundance: -
j_gene: TRBJ2-5

CDR3aa: CAWSVGERGLRQFF
CDR3nt: TGTGCCTGGAGTGTCGGTGAGAGGGGACTTAGGCAGTTCTTC
v_gene: TRBV30
d_gene: -
abundance: -
j_gene: TRBJ2-1

CDR3aa: CSAARGGELFF
CDR3nt: TGCAGTGCGGCGCGAGGCGGGGAGCTGTTTTTT
v_gene: TRBV20-1
d_gene: -
abundance: -
j_gene: TRBJ2-2

CDR3aa: CASSVGVLAGAVETQYF
CDR3nt: TGTGCCAGCAGCGTAGGTGTGTTAGCGGGAGCGGTTGAGACCCAGTACTTC
v_gene: TRBV9
d_gene: TRBD2
abundance: -
j_gene: TRBJ2-5

CDR3aa: CSADVANTGELFF
CDR3nt: TGCAGCGCGGACGTCGCGAACACCGGGGAGCTGTTTTTT
v_gene: TRBV29-1
d_gene: -
abundance: -
j_gene: TRBJ2-2

CDR3aa: CASSLPWQGRDTQYF
CDR3nt: TGTGCCAGCAGCTTACCATGGCAGGGCAGAGATACGCAGTATTTT
v_gene: TRBV5-4
d_gene: -
abundance: -
j_gene: TRBJ2-3

CDR3aa: CASSAGDRNTETQYF
CDR3nt: TGTGCCAGCAGCGCCGGGGACAGGAACACGGAGACCCAGTACTTC
v_gene: TRBV9
d_gene: TRBD1
abundance: -
j_gene: TRBJ2-5

CDR3aa: CSAEVNEKLFF
CDR3nt: TGCAGCGCCGAGGTTAATGAAAAACTGTTTTTT
v_gene: TRBV29-1
d_gene: -
abundance: -
j_gene: TRBJ1-4

CDR3aa: CASSSDFYEQYF
CDR3nt: TGTGCCAGCAGCTCCGACTTCTACGAGCAGTACTTC
v_gene: TRBV4-2
d_gene: -
abundance: -
j_gene: TRBJ2-7

CDR3aa: CASSQTRDQPQHF
CDR3nt: TGCGCCAGCAGCCAAACGCGAGATCAGCCCCAGCATTTT
v_gene: TRBV4-3
d_gene: -
abundance: -
j_gene: TRBJ1-5

CDR3aa: CATKLVEGHKTFNYGYTF
CDR3nt: TGTGCCACCAAACTCGTCGAGGGACACAAAACCTTCAACTATGGCTACACCTTC
v_gene: TRBV24-1
d_gene: -
abundance: -
j_gene: TRBJ1-2

CDR3aa: CASSSGLNYGYTF
CDR3nt: TGTGCCAGCAGTTCCGGTCTCAACTATGGCTACACCTTC
v_gene: TRBV2
d_gene: -
abundance: -
j_gene: TRBJ1-2

CDR3aa: CSVSVAGGDEQFF
CDR3nt: TGCAGCGTTAGTGTAGCGGGAGGCGATGAGCAGTTCTTC
v_gene: TRBV29-1
d_gene: TRBD2
abundance: once
j_gene: TRBJ2-1

CDR3aa: CASSETGKAAGESYNEQFF
CDR3nt: TGTGCCAGCAGCGAAACAGGGAAGGCAGCGGGAGAGTCCTACAATGAGCAGTTCTTC
v_gene: TRBV3-1
d_gene: TRBD2
abundance: -
j_gene: TRBJ2-1

CDR3aa: CASSQGQALGYTF
CDR3nt: TGTGCCAGCAGCCAGGGACAGGCTCTGGGCTACACCTTC
v_gene: TRBV7-2
d_gene: TRBD1
abundance: -
j_gene: TRBJ1-2

CDR3aa: CASTEQGTVTEAFF
CDR3nt: TGTGCCAGCACTGAACAGGGGACGGTGACTGAAGCTTTCTTT
v_gene: TRBV7-9
d_gene: TRBD1
abundance: -
j_gene: TRBJ1-1

CDR3aa: CASSQHWGPGLAKPETQYF
CDR3nt: TGTGCCAGCAGCCAACATTGGGGTCCGGGACTAGCGAAACCGGAGACCCAGTACTTC
v_gene: TRBV4-2
d_gene: TRBD2
abundance: once
j_gene: TRBJ2-5

CDR3aa: CASSHSGETQYF
CDR3nt: TGCGCCAGCAGCCATTCGGGGGAGACCCAGTACTTC
v_gene: TRBV4-1
d_gene: -
abundance: -
j_gene: TRBJ2-5

CDR3aa: CASGGSPYYEQYF
CDR3nt: TGTGCCAGCGGGGGCAGTCCGTACTACGAGCAGTACTTC
v_gene: TRBV7-9
d_gene: -
abundance: -
j_gene: TRBJ2-7

CDR3aa: CASSPWEGAGELFF
CDR3nt: TGTGCCAGCAGCCCCTGGGAAGGGGCCGGGGAGCTGTTTTTT
v_gene: TRBV3-1
d_gene: -
abundance: -
j_gene: TRBJ2-2

CDR3aa: CASSELRVNTIYF
CDR3nt: TGTGCCAGCAGTGAATTGAGGGTAAACACCATATATTTT
v_gene: TRBV25-1
d_gene: -
abundance: -
j_gene: TRBJ1-3

CDR3aa: CASSLGQAGMGTEAFF
CDR3nt: TGTGCCAGCAGTTTAGGGCAGGCGGGTATGGGGACTGAAGCTTTCTTT
v_gene: TRBV28
d_gene: -
abundance: -
j_gene: TRBJ1-1

CDR3aa: CAWSEQGGNQPQHF
CDR3nt: TGTGCCTGGAGTGAGCAGGGCGGCAATCAGCCCCAGCATTTT
v_gene: TRBV30
d_gene: -
abundance: -
j_gene: TRBJ1-5

CDR3aa: CASSTGQTNTGELFF
CDR3nt: TGCGCCAGCAGTACTGGACAGACAAACACCGGGGAGCTGTTTTTT
v_gene: TRBV5-1
d_gene: -
abundance: -
j_gene: TRBJ2-2

CDR3aa: CASSYPGAAEAFF
CDR3nt: TGTGCCAGCAGTTACCCCGGGGCCGCTGAAGCTTTCTTT
v_gene: TRBV6-5
d_gene: -
abundance: -
j_gene: TRBJ1-1

CDR3aa: CATSRGSPGQYNEQFF
CDR3nt: TGTGCCACCAGCAGGGGTTCGCCGGGACAGTACAATGAGCAGTTCTTC
v_gene: TRBV15
d_gene: TRBD1
abundance: -
j_gene: TRBJ2-1

CDR3aa: CASSLVPAGGPTSYNEQFF
CDR3nt: TGCGCCAGCAGCTTGGTCCCAGCGGGAGGGCCTACCTCCTACAATGAGCAGTTCTTC
v_gene: TRBV5-1
d_gene: TRBD2
abundance: -
j_gene: TRBJ2-1

CDR3aa: CASSPVSAYYKDEQFF
CDR3nt: TGTGCCAGCAGCCCAGTCTCGGCTTACTACAAGGATGAGCAGTTCTTC
v_gene: TRBV7-2
d_gene: -
abundance: -
j_gene: TRBJ2-1

CDR3aa: CASNGHEKLFF
CDR3nt: TGTGCCAGCAACGGACATGAAAAACTGTTTTTT
v_gene: TRBV6-4
d_gene: -
abundance: -
j_gene: TRBJ1-4

CDR3aa: CASSPWTKGNSPLHF
CDR3nt: TGTGCCAGCTCACCATGGACCAAGGGAAATTCACCCCTCCACTTT
v_gene: TRBV18
d_gene: -
abundance: -
j_gene: TRBJ1-6

CDR3aa: CASRPGQGAHEQYF
CDR3nt: TGTGCCAGCAGGCCGGGACAGGGGGCACACGAGCAGTACTTC
v_gene: TRBV6-2/TRBV6-3
d_gene: TRBD1
abundance: -
j_gene: TRBJ2-7

CDR3aa: CASSSGVALEQFF
CDR3nt: TGTGCCAGCAGCTCCGGAGTAGCTCTTGAGCAGTTCTTC
v_gene: TRBV7-2
d_gene: -
abundance: once
j_gene: TRBJ2-1

CDR3aa: CSAREGAEAGLNEQFF
CDR3nt: TGCAGTGCTAGAGAGGGGGCGGAGGCCGGGTTAAATGAGCAGTTCTTC
v_gene: TRBV20-1
d_gene: -
abundance: -
j_gene: TRBJ2-1

CDR3aa: CASSNQGARTGELFF
CDR3nt: TGTGCCAGCAGTAACCAGGGGGCTAGGACCGGGGAGCTGTTTTTT
v_gene: TRBV25-1
d_gene: TRBD1
abundance: -
j_gene: TRBJ2-2

CDR3aa: CASSQASGELFF
CDR3nt: TGTGCCAGCAGCCAAGCAAGCGGGGAGCTGTTTTTT
v_gene: TRBV3-1
d_gene: -
abundance: -
j_gene: TRBJ2-2

CDR3aa: CASSRDRVQETQYF
CDR3nt: TGTGCCAGCAGTAGGGACAGGGTACAAGAGACCCAGTACTTC
v_gene: TRBV28
d_gene: TRBD1
abundance: once
j_gene: TRBJ2-5

CDR3aa: CASASGTQETQYF
CDR3nt: TGTGCCAGCGCCAGCGGGACCCAAGAGACCCAGTACTTC
v_gene: TRBV28
d_gene: TRBD2
abundance: -
j_gene: TRBJ2-5

CDR3aa: CASSYSGVSVTGELFF
CDR3nt: TGTGCCAGCAGTTACTCCGGGGTCTCGGTCACCGGGGAGCTGTTTTTT
v_gene: TRBV6-5
d_gene: -
abundance: -
j_gene: TRBJ2-2